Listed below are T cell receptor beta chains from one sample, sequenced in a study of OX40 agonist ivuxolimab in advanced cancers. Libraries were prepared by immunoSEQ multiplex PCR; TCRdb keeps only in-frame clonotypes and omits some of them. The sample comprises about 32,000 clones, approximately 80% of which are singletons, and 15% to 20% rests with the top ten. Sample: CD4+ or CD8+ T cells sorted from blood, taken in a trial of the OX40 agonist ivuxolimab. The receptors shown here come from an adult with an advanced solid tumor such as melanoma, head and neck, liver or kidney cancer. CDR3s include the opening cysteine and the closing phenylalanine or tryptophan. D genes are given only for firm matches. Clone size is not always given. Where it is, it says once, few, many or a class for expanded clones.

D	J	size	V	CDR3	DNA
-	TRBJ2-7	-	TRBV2	CASSEAVGTYEQYF	TGTGCCAGCAGTGAAGCGGTAGGGACCTACGAGCAGTACTTC
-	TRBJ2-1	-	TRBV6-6	CASILWGAHEQFF	TGTGCCAGCATTTTGTGGGGGGCACATGAGCAGTTCTTC
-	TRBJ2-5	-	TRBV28	CASSSRGGASGQETQYF	TGTGCCAGCAGTTCAAGGGGGGGGGCTTCGGGTCAAGAGACCCAGTACTTC
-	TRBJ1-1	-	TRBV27	CASQAGLGTEAFF	TGTGCCAGTCAGGCAGGGTTAGGGACTGAAGCTTTCTTT
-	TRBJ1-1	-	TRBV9	CASSSLGQGGEAFF	TGTGCCAGCAGCTCCTTAGGGCAGGGCGGTGAAGCTTTCTTT
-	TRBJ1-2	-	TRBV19	CASGHNYNYGYTF	TGTGCCAGCGGACACAACTATAACTATGGCTACACCTTC
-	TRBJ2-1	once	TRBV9	CASSVRVGSSYNEQFF	TGTGCCAGCAGCGTAAGGGTGGGAAGCTCCTACAATGAGCAGTTCTTC
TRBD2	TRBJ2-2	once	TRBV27	CASTLAGGYTGELFF	TGTGCCAGCACGTTAGCGGGGGGGTACACCGGGGAGCTGTTTTTT
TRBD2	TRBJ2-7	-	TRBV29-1	CSVAGGEVPSYEQYF	TGCAGCGTTGCCGGGGGGGAGGTCCCCTCATACGAGCAGTACTTC
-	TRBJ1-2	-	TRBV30	CACRQNYGYTF	TGTGCCTGTAGACAGAACTATGGCTACACCTTC
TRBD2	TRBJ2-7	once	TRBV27	CASIPGAGVTVSRYF	TGTGCCAGCATCCCTGGAGCGGGAGTGACCGTGAGTCGGTACTTC
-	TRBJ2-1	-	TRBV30	CAWRVVTQGHTEQFF	TGTGCCTGGAGGGTGGTGACTCAAGGACATACTGAGCAGTTCTTC
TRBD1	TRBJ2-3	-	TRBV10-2	CASSHGQGLQYF	TGCGCCAGCAGCCACGGACAGGGGTTACAGTATTTT
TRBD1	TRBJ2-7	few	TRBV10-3	CAISNRTGAREQYF	TGTGCCATCAGCAATCGGACAGGGGCGCGAGAGCAGTACTTC
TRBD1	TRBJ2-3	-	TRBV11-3	CASSHRDRFYTDTQYF	TGTGCCAGCAGCCATAGGGACAGATTCTACACAGATACGCAGTATTTT
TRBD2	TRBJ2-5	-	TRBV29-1	CSVDSGPASGSGETQYF	TGCAGCGTTGATAGTGGTCCTGCTAGCGGGAGCGGCGAGACCCAGTACTTC
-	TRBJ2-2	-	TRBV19	CASSTTGTTGELFF	TGTGCCAGTAGTACAACAGGGACTACCGGGGAGCTGTTTTTT
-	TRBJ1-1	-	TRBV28	CASTPHRDFRRAFF	TGTGCCAGCACCCCCCACCGGGACTTCCGTCGAGCTTTCTTT
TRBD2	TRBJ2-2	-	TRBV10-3	CAITGGPDTGELFF	TGTGCCATCACGGGGGGGCCGGACACCGGGGAGCTGTTTTTT
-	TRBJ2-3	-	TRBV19	CASSVSTGTDTQYF	TGTGCCAGTAGTGTCTCGACGGGGACAGATACGCAGTATTTT
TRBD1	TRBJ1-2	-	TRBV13	CASSSRQGPGYGYTF	TGTGCCAGCAGCTCCAGACAGGGCCCTGGCTATGGCTACACCTTC
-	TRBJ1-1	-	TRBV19	CASSWRGPTLNTEAFF	TGTGCCAGTAGTTGGCGGGGGCCGACTCTGAACACTGAAGCTTTCTTT
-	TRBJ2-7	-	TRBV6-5	CASSYSLEQYF	TGTGCCAGCAGTTACTCGCTCGAGCAGTACTTC
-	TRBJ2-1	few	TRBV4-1	CASSQATPEVDPYNEQFF	TGCGCCAGCAGCCAAGCCACCCCTGAAGTGGACCCCTACAATGAGCAGTTCTTC
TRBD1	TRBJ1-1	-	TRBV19	CASSQPGTEGMNTEAFF	TGTGCCAGTAGCCAACCCGGGACAGAGGGAATGAACACTGAAGCTTTCTTT
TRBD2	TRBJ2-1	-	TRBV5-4	CASSPDLAGRFF	TGTGCCAGCAGCCCAGACCTAGCGGGCCGGTTCTTC
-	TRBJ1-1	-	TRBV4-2	CASSQVRYNTEAFF	TGTGCCAGCAGCCAAGTTAGGTACAACACTGAAGCTTTCTTT
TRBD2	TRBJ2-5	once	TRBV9	CASSSNGRGASPRGTQYF	TGTGCCAGCAGCAGCAACGGGCGGGGGGCCAGCCCCCGGGGGACCCAGTACTTC
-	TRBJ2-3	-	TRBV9	CASSVGSDTQYF	TGTGCCAGCAGCGTTGGATCAGATACGCAGTATTTT
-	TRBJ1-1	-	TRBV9	CASSPGRGSTEAFF	TGTGCCAGCAGCCCGGGGCGAGGATCTACTGAAGCTTTCTTT
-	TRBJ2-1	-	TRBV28	CASSATGTGENEQFF	TGTGCCAGCAGTGCTACCGGGACGGGGGAAAATGAGCAGTTCTTC
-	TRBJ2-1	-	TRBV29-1	CSVAGIGNNEQFF	TGCAGCGTTGCGGGGATAGGGAACAATGAGCAGTTCTTC
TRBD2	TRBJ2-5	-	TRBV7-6	CASSRTSGRVETQYF	TGTGCCAGCAGCCGGACTAGCGGGAGGGTCGAGACCCAGTACTTC
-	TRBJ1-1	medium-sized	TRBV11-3	CASSYSGTREAFF	TGTGCCAGCAGCTACTCCGGGACACGCGAAGCTTTCTTT
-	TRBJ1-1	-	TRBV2	CASSESVGHTEAFF	TGTGCCAGCAGTGAGTCCGTCGGGCACACTGAAGCTTTCTTT
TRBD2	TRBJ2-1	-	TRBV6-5	CASSYSRLAGGVEQFF	TGTGCCAGCAGTTACTCCCGACTAGCGGGGGGGGTTGAGCAGTTCTTC
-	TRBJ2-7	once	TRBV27	CASRAGGLLYEQYF	TGTGCCAGCAGGGCAGGGGGGCTTCTCTACGAGCAGTACTTC
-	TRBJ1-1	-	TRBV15	CATSRGPQGSNTEAFF	TGTGCCACCAGCAGAGGTCCACAGGGATCGAACACTGAAGCTTTCTTT
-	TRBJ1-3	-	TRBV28	CASNQGNTIYF	TGTGCCAGCAATCAGGGAAACACCATATATTTT
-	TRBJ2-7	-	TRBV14	CASSLLGTAISYEQYF	TGTGCCAGCAGCCTCCTGGGCACAGCTATTTCCTACGAGCAGTACTTC
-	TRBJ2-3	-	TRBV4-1	CASSAETDTQYF	TGCGCCAGCAGCGCCGAGACAGATACGCAGTATTTT
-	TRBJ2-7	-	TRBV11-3	CASGAANTGFQYF	TGTGCCAGCGGGGCCGCAAACACAGGATTCCAGTACTTC
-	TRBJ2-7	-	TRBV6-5	CASSPSGGYEQYF	TGTGCCAGCAGTCCTTCCGGGGGCTACGAGCAGTACTTC
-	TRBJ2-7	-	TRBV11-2	CASSSNRPEQYF	TGTGCCAGCAGCTCAAACAGGCCCGAGCAGTACTTC
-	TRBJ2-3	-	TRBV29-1	CSVDLPGSSTDTQYF	TGCAGCGTTGACCTCCCGGGCTCTAGCACAGATACGCAGTATTTT
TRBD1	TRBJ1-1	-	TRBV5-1	CASSFWSTGGTEAFF	TGCGCCAGCAGCTTTTGGTCGACAGGGGGGACTGAAGCTTTCTTT
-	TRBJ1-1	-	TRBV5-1	CASSLGDLNTEAFF	TGCGCCAGCAGCTTGGGGGACTTGAACACTGAAGCTTTCTTT
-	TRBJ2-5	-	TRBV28	CAETGTRYQETQYF	TGTGCAGAAACCGGGACCAGGTACCAAGAGACCCAGTACTTC